This entry describes one T cell receptor (beta chain). In this sample, this clonotype turned up a few times. Its antigen has not been determined. Nothing much larger sits one base from this clone, and base qualities are not available. Ficoll-Paque density gradient centrifugation was the method used to isolate PBMCs. These data originate in a study of T-cell memory formation after mild COVID-19 (dated by TCRdb to the early 2020s). The study in broad terms: TCR sequence clusters from the two donors were found to be largely donor specific. In a couple of donors, T-cell clones that expanded and contracted after mild COVID-19 were tracked by sequencing TCRalpha and TCRbeta repertoires over time. Two young, previously healthy adult volunteers made up the cohort, one male and one female. Overall study results and their limits: From day 15 to 85, contracting clones showed balanced CD4/CD8 phenotypes, whereas a second wave of clones that expanded from day 15 to 37 leaned towards CD4+. Some responding clones were found in pre-infection memory, which suggests that pre-existing cross-reactive memory T cells took part in the SARS-CoV-2 response. Contracting CD4+ clones appeared mostly in the CM and EM memory subsets, whereas CD8+ clones were enriched in EMRA. The second-wave clones that peaked on day 37 were not confirmed to be SARS-CoV-2 specific. Only a couple of mild cases were covered by the study, and larger cohorts that include severe cases with pre-infection samples were considered necessary.

The sequencer listed for this sample is Illumina NovaSeq 6000. TCRalpha and TCRbeta cDNA libraries were constructed by 5'RACE with constant-segment primers, with sample barcodes and unique molecular identifiers being introduced. RNA was extracted from every sample with Trizol reagent. Library amplification was performed in two PCR steps, and a second sample barcode and Illumina TruSeq adapters were introduced in the second step. Sequencing of the libraries was done on an Illumina NovaSeq, producing 2 x 150 bp paired-end reads. Turning to the authors' computational methods: The reads were demultiplexed and collapsed into UMI-guided consensus sequences using migec v1.2.7. Using mixcr v2.1.11, UMI consensuses were aligned to TRA and TRB V and J templates and then assembled into clonotypes. Expanded or contracted clonotypes were those called significant by both edgeR and NoisET, with noise models trained on biological replicates. For edgeR calls, the cutoffs were a false discovery rate-adjusted p below 0.01 and a log2 fold-change threshold of 1. As an exploratory analysis of dynamics, PCA with hierarchical clustering was applied to max-normalized trajectories of the 1000 most abundant clonotypes. Separately sequenced CD4+ and CD8+ repertoires were used to assign a CD4 or CD8 phenotype to each responding clone. TCRdb reprocessed the public reads (quality trimming at Q25 with fastp, clone calling with MiXCR) and kept in-frame beta chains. For every CDR3 protein sequence, its rows merge into one entry that carries the most common genes and DNA. The V and J calls and clone size come from TCRdb's table, not from the authors' own analysis. The sample table lists roughly 240,000 distinct CDR3 sequences, roughly 17% of them with a count of one. The top ten clonotypes cover 22% of the sample.

The germline V gene sets CDR1 to SGHVS and CDR2 to FQNEAQ. CDR3 length: 15 amino acids, cysteine to phenylalanine. The sequence is cut down to CDR3 DNA, 45 bases in frame from base 1. V loses 2 bases at its end and J loses 1 base; junction bases beyond the gene matches: 3. The TCR originated in a man in his late teens or twenties who had mild COVID-19 (a few samples of this study predate the infection). The sample titles of this study are shuffled in the database, so cell type and time point are left out; the donor was told from shared clones. The chain is assembled from TRBV7-8 and TRBJ2-3, with 7 central nucleotides matching TRBD2. Sequencing was performed on PBMCs or a T cell subset sorted from them (not recorded which). The CDR3 corresponds to CASSLWAGGTDTQYF. In nucleotides, the sequence is TGTGCCAGCAGCTTATGGGCGGGGGGCACAGATACGCAGTATTTT.